Listed below are T cell receptor beta chains from one sample, sequenced in a study of early T cells in non-severe SARS-CoV-2 infection. TCRdb passed the 5' RACE reads through MiXCR, listing each CDR3 protein once. The sample carries around 64,000 distinct CDR3 sequences, 10% to 15% recorded once. Sequenced: whole blood. All receptors come from an adult who was a healthcare worker with PCR-confirmed SARS-CoV-2 infection or an uninfected control (not recorded which). CDR3s include the opening cysteine and the closing phenylalanine or tryptophan. The order of the fields is V gene, clone size, D gene, J gene, CDR3 protein, CDR3 DNA. The D gene is left open where the match is weak. Expanded clones get a size class; other rows say once, few or many, or leave the size out.

TRBV28,many,-,TRBJ1-5,CASSLYVGTIPSAQHF,TGTGCCAGCAGTTTGTATGTAGGAACGATCCCCTCAGCCCAGCATTTT
TRBV6-6,-,-,TRBJ2-7,CASRPWGSEQYF,TGTGCCAGCAGACCCTGGGGGAGCGAGCAGTACTTC
TRBV27,many,TRBD1,TRBJ1-4,CASGSPDRGNEKLFF,TGTGCCAGCGGGTCTCCTGACAGGGGTAATGAAAAACTGTTTTTT
TRBV7-9,many,-,TRBJ2-3,CASSQLDYTQYF,TGTGCCAGCAGCCAACTAGACTATACGCAGTATTTT
TRBV29-1,few,-,TRBJ2-7,CSGSDGGYEQYF,TGCAGCGGATCGGATGGAGGATACGAGCAGTACTTC
TRBV6-6,many,TRBD1,TRBJ1-1,CASSYLDRGLEAFF,TGTGCCAGCAGTTATCTCGACAGGGGGTTGGAAGCTTTCTTT
TRBV29-1,few,TRBD1,TRBJ2-5,CSVPPGQRKETQYF,TGCAGCGTCCCCCCGGGACAGAGGAAAGAGACCCAGTACTTC
TRBV29-1,-,-,TRBJ2-7,CSTNRGEQYF,TGCAGCACGAACCGCGGAGAGCAGTACTTC
TRBV6-2/TRBV6-3,few,-,TRBJ2-1,CASRGAFDEQFF,TGTGCCAGCAGAGGTGCGTTCGATGAGCAGTTCTTC
TRBV29-1,few,-,TRBJ2-7,CSVEGDTYEQYF,TGCAGCGTTGAAGGGGACACCTACGAGCAGTACTTC
TRBV11-2,many,TRBD2,TRBJ2-5,CASSLLAGQETQYF,TGTGCCAGCAGCTTACTAGCGGGCCAAGAGACCCAGTACTTC
TRBV29-1,many,-,TRBJ1-1,CSAISRVSTEAFF,TGCAGCGCCATCTCCAGGGTGAGCACTGAAGCTTTCTTT
TRBV28,once,-,TRBJ2-4,CASSQLAKNIQYF,TGTGCCAGCAGCCAGCTAGCCAAAAACATTCAGTACTTC
TRBV11-1,many,-,TRBJ2-5,CASSFRAGRETQYF,TGTGCCAGCAGCTTTAGAGCAGGGAGGGAGACCCAGTACTTC
TRBV24-1,many,TRBD2,TRBJ2-1,CATRETSGAPNKIYEQFF,TGTGCCACCAGGGAGACTAGCGGGGCCCCGAATAAAATCTATGAGCAGTTCTTC
TRBV7-2,many,-,TRBJ2-5,CASSLGPKGETQYF,TGTGCCAGCAGCTTAGGACCTAAGGGGGAGACCCAGTACTTC
TRBV20-1,many,-,TRBJ2-5,CSARDTQGGETQYF,TGCAGTGCTAGAGATACTCAGGGGGGAGAGACCCAGTACTTC
TRBV7-8,many,-,TRBJ2-5,CASSLDPSRSQETQYF,TGTGCCAGCAGCTTAGATCCGTCACGGAGCCAAGAGACCCAGTACTTC
TRBV2,-,TRBD2,TRBJ2-6,CASRPDPGLGPSGANVLTF,TGTGCCAGCAGGCCCGACCCGGGACTAGGCCCGTCTGGGGCCAACGTCCTGACTTTC
TRBV29-1,few,-,TRBJ2-7,CSVGQNTGEQYF,TGCAGCGTAGGACAAAATACAGGGGAGCAGTACTTC
TRBV6-5,many,-,TRBJ1-1,CASTEMGGLAFF,TGTGCCAGCACCGAGATGGGGGGCTTAGCTTTCTTT
TRBV5-1,many,-,TRBJ2-2,CASSSPATGNTGELFF,TGCGCCAGCAGCTCCCCCGCGACAGGGAACACCGGGGAGCTGTTTTTT
TRBV7-3,many,-,TRBJ2-3,CASSPFGGTDTQYF,TGTGCCAGCAGCCCCTTTGGGGGCACAGATACGCAGTATTTT
TRBV2,-,-,TRBJ1-5,CASSLSTGNQPQHF,TGTGCCAGCAGTTTATCAACAGGGAATCAGCCCCAGCATTTT
TRBV10-3,few,-,TRBJ1-3,CAISRDGNTIYF,TGTGCCATCAGTAGAGATGGAAACACCATATATTTT
TRBV7-9,-,-,TRBJ2-3,CASSSRSDTQYF,TGTGCCAGCAGCTCCAGATCAGATACGCAGTATTTT
TRBV7-9,many,TRBD2,TRBJ2-7,CASSVTSVATYEQYF,TGTGCCAGCAGCGTAACTAGCGTCGCGACCTACGAGCAGTACTTC
TRBV2,many,TRBD1,TRBJ2-5,CASNAQGQETQYF,TGTGCCAGCAACGCACAGGGGCAAGAGACCCAGTACTTC
TRBV20-1,-,TRBD1,TRBJ1-2,CSARDPRDSFSGYTF,TGCAGTGCTAGAGACCCACGGGACAGCTTTTCTGGCTACACCTTC